Listed here are 16 T cell receptor beta chains from one sample, sequenced in a study of shared T cell receptors in the human thymus. TCRdb's copy holds only in-frame clones and misses some; the assay was immunoSEQ multiplex PCR. The sample includes about 500,000 clones, around 78% of them seen just once. The same sample was also studied in work on human thymus T cells.

The sequenced sample was thymocytes. Every receptor here comes from a boy under two years old with a congenital heart defect.

This chain uses TRBV6-1 with TRBJ2-7, with D possibly being TRBD1 (6 bases). The CDR3 is 15 residues long. The V gene's germline CDR1 is MNHNS and CDR2 SASEGT. Trimming pared 5 bases from V and 2 bases from J, leaving 16 bases between. CDR3 nucleotides: TGTGCCAGCAGTTCCCTCGAGGACAGAACCTACGAGCAGTACTTC. It yields the protein CASSSLEDRTYEQYF.

The J gene is TRBJ2-3, the V gene TRBV11-2, with 8 bases lining up with TRBD2. The CDR3 length is 16 residues. V trimming: 5 bases; J trimming: 3 bases; junction bases outside the gene matches: 10. Germline CDR1 reads SGHAT; CDR2 reads FQNNGV. The CDR3 sequence: CASSVPAGEGTDTQYF. The CDR3 bases are TGTGCCAGCAGCGTACCAGCGGGAGAGGGGACAGATACGCAGTATTTT.

The rearrangement uses TRBV2 and TRBJ2-7, with D possibly TRBD1 on 5 matching bases. The CDR3 has 17 amino acids. V lost 4 bases, J lost 1 base, and 20 bases lay in between. In germline, CDR1 is SNHLY, CDR2 FYNNEI. CDR3 in DNA: TGTGCCAGCAGTGGAATGGGGCAGATACGACCTTCCTACGAGCAGTACTTC. It codes for CASSGMGQIRPSYEQYF.

CDR3 loop: CAIMETSDYNEQFF. CDR3 DNA sequence: TGTGCCATCATGGAGACTAGCGATTACAATGAGCAGTTCTTC. This sequence joins TRBV10-3 and TRBJ2-1, with 8 positions matching TRBD2. After removal of 7 bases from V and 4 bases from J, the junction contained 6 bases not matched to a gene. The CDR3 has 14 amino acids. Germline V gene data show CDR1 as ENHRY and CDR2 as SYGVKD.

The chain couples TRBV4-2 to TRBJ2-5; D possibly corresponds to TRBD1 (5 bases). The germline V gene encodes CDR1 LGHNA and CDR2 YNFKEQ. The CDR3 totals 17 residues. V lost 0 bases, J lost 4 bases, and 18 bases lay in between. CDR3 loop: CASSQDLGQWGPETQYF. CDR3 in DNA: TGTGCCAGCAGCCAAGATCTTGGTCAGTGGGGCCCAGAGACCCAGTACTTC.

The chain couples TRBV5-6 to TRBJ1-2; perhaps TRBD1 as D (6 bases). V was clipped by 0 bases and J by 5 bases, with 11 bases between them. This CDR3 has 14 amino acids. Germline lookup yields CDR1 SGHDT and CDR2 YYEEEE. The CDR3 loop reads CASSLAGGPYGYTF. The CDR3 DNA reads as TGTGCCAGCAGCTTGGCCGGGGGGCCGTATGGCTACACCTTC.

Of note for this clone: Other DNA variants within this sample encode the same CDR3. The genes are TRBV2 and TRBJ2-3, with 10 bases lining up with TRBD2. Germline values: CDR1 SNHLY, CDR2 FYNNEI. The CDR3 contains 15 residues. Trimming removed 2 bases from V and 3 bases from J; junction bases left unmatched: 2. This CDR3 is CASSEPSGSTDTQYF. In nucleotides, the CDR3 is TGTGCCAGCAGTGAACCTAGCGGGAGTACAGATACGCAGTATTTT.

The chain carries TRBV9 and TRBJ2-6, with 9 nucleotides matching TRBD2. The junction had 7 bases not matched to a gene; V was cut back by 0 bases and J by 0 bases. Germline lookup yields CDR1 SGDLS and CDR2 YYNGEE. The CDR3 loop spans 19 amino acids. The CDR3 DNA sequence: TGTGCCAGCAGCGTAGGAGACGAGCGGGAGGACTCTGGGGCCAACGTCCTGACTTTC. Translated, it gives CASSVGDEREDSGANVLTF. Complete variable domain (other parts from reference TRBV9 and TRBJ2-6): DSGVTQTPKHLITATGQRVTLRCSPRSGDLSVYWYQQSLDQGLQFLIQYYNGEERAKGNILERFSAQQFPDLHSELNLSSLELGDSALYFCASSVGDEREDSGANVLTFGAGSRLTVL.

The chain couples TRBV6-4 to TRBJ2-1; TRBD2 agrees at 10 bases. Per germline, CDR1 MRHNA and CDR2 SNTAGT. CDR3 size: 14 residues. V gave up 4 bases and J gave up 7 bases; unmatched junction bases: 4. The CDR3 DNA reads as TGTGCCAGCAGTGCGAGTAGCGGGAGGAATGAGCAGTTCTTC. Amino acid sequence: CASSASSGRNEQFF.

J is TRBJ2-1 and V is TRBV30; D gene unclear. Trimming took off 7 bases at V and 0 bases at J, with 13 bases between the two ends. Germline V CDR1 and CDR2: GTSNPN, SVGIG (reference sequence). The CDR3 has 14 residues. The CDR3 coding sequence is TGTGCCTCTCCAGGCGACGGCTCCTACAATGAGCAGTTCTTC. Translated, it gives CASPGDGSYNEQFF.

The chain employs TRBV7-2 and TRBJ2-1; TRBD1 is a possible D gene (5 bases). The CDR3 is 15 amino acids. Per germline, CDR1 SGHTA and CDR2 FQGNSA. The V gene lost 6 bases and the J gene lost 1 base, with 13 bases spanning the gap. CDR3: CASRTRVESYNEQFF. In DNA, the CDR3 is TGTGCCAGCAGAACCAGGGTAGAGTCCTACAATGAGCAGTTCTTC.

V is TRBV5-4 and J is TRBJ1-1; TRBD1 is a possible D gene (5 bases). Germline CDR1 and CDR2: SGHNT and YYREEE (reference sequence). This CDR3 contains 15 residues. The V gene lost 0 bases and the J gene lost 0 bases, with 9 bases spanning the gap. The CDR3 nucleotides read TGTGCCAGCAGCTTGGGGCGGGGGATGAACACTGAAGCTTTCTTT. This translates into CASSLGRGMNTEAFF.

The chain carries TRBV27 and TRBJ2-7; 15 nucleotides match TRBD2. Germline lookup yields CDR1 MNHEY and CDR2 SMNVEV (reference sequence). The CDR3 is made up of 23 amino acids. The V segment lost 0 bases and the J segment 0 bases; nucleotides outside the gene matches: 18. The CDR3 spells CASSLSYWGEGLAGGRSSYEQYF. The CDR3 DNA follows: TGTGCCAGCAGTTTATCGTATTGGGGGGAGGGACTAGCGGGAGGCCGAAGCTCCTACGAGCAGTACTTC.

This chain joins TRBV5-5 and TRBJ1-2; perhaps TRBD1 as D (5 bases). CDR3 length equals 15 residues. CDR1 is SGHKS and CDR2 is YYEKEE in the germline V gene (reference sequence). V lost 0 bases to trimming and J lost 4 bases, with 13 bases between them. The CDR3 region has the DNA TGTGCCAGCAGCTTGGCTGGGATGGGGCGCTATGGCTACACCTTC. As protein: CASSLAGMGRYGYTF.

Only a few counts were recorded for this clone. This chain uses TRBV14 with TRBJ1-2, with 7 bases identical to TRBD1. With 0 bases clipped from V and 2 bases from J, the junction kept 6 bases outside the gene matches. Germline lookup yields CDR1 SGHDN and CDR2 FVKESK. CDR3 length: 16 amino acids. As DNA, the CDR3 is TGTGCCAGCAGCCAAGATCCACGGACAGGCAACTATGGCTACACCTTC. Translation gives CASSQDPRTGNYGYTF.

The rearrangement uses TRBV5-6 and TRBJ2-3; D possibly corresponds to TRBD2 (5 bases). Germline V gives CDR1 SGHDT, CDR2 YYEEEE. Trimming cost V 5 bases and J 0 bases, with 16 bases left between them. The length of the CDR3 is 16 residues. The CDR3 DNA sequence: TGTGCCAGCAGGGAGAACCGGGATCTGAGCACAGATACGCAGTATTTT. Its protein is CASRENRDLSTDTQYF.